The source of this T cell receptor (beta chain) is a study of CXCR3 chemokines and chemotherapy response in bladder cancer. V lost 8 bases and J 2 bases, leaving 10 bases between the germline ends. Germline CDR1 MNHEY, CDR2 SMNVEV (reference sequence). The CDR3 loop spans 14 amino acids. Each CDR3 protein is one row after TCRdb ran MiXCR on the PCR reads. The table lists approximately 12,000 distinct CDR3 sequences, approximately 13% of them singletons. Many counts were recorded for this clonotype. Sample acquisition took place from a patient whose treatment included neoadjuvant chemotherapy. This TCR came from a human donor with bladder cancer that did not respond to neoadjuvant chemotherapy. V and J are TRBV27 and TRBJ2-6; D may be TRBD1 (5 bases). The CDR3 spells CASWIGAGANVLTF. The CDR3 DNA sequence: TGTGCCAGCTGGATAGGGGCTGGGGCCAACGTCCTGACTTTC.